This T cell receptor beta chain is from a study of blood T cell repertoires in COVID-19. As for the study in general: There were acute and convalescent COVID-19 samples, and they came from the United States, Italy and Spain.

Authors' data handling: Reference gene primer amplification gave nucleated cell count estimates. The assay was immunoSEQ multiplex PCR, and TCRdb's table has in-frame clones only and misses some. V, J and clone size are those of that table, while D and trimming were read from the DNA. Here the sample spans 250,000 to 350,000 clones, 80% to 95% being singletons. The sequenced material came from peripheral blood. The clonotype was recovered from a woman in her 30s with COVID-19, enrolled during active disease.

The DNA for the CDR3 is TGTGCCAGCAGCTTAGGGTCAGGAGCGGACGAGCAGTACTTC. This sequence encodes CASSLGSGADEQYF. The V call is TRBV7-9, the J call TRBJ2-7; tentative D call: TRBD2 (5 bases). The CDR3 loop spans 14 amino acids. Germline V gene data show CDR1 as SEHNR and CDR2 as FQNEAQ (reference sequence). Trimming shortened V by 1 base and J by 5 bases, and 12 bases separated the two germline ends.